The clone carrying this TCR beta chain is medium-sized by frequency. Its antigen remains unidentified. Matched peripheral blood accompanied the synovial fluid taken from each patient with active arthritis. These data are taken from a study of synovial regulatory T cells in juvenile arthritis. Study-wide results and limits: Synovial Teff and blood CPL repertoires partially overlapped with iaTreg TCR repertoires, which were largely patient-private. CDR3 overlap with synovial Tregs was higher for iaTregs than other blood Tregs.

Sequencing was performed with immunoSEQ multiplex PCR; in TCRdb, only in-frame clones are kept and a portion is missing. This table holds 1,500 to 2,000 clones. The CDR3 is 16 residues long. DNA is not on record. Germline-derived CDR1 and CDR2 are SGHRS and YFSETQ. This receptor was identified in a donor aged 2-30 years with juvenile idiopathic arthritis. The sample consisted of Treg cells from the synovium. The chain joins TRBV5-1 to TRBJ2-3; TCRdb outputs TRBD2, but without DNA this stays unchecked. The chain's CDR3 is CASSLKTSGFTDTQYF.